The 9 T cell receptor beta chains presented below share a single source sample, sequenced in a study of human T cells and chemical hapten exposure. TCRdb re-called the RACE reads through MiXCR, storing one row per CDR3 protein. Counted here are roughly 380,000 distinct CDR3 sequences, 4% to 6% occurring once; the ten biggest clones make up 2.6%. The time point was: pre-sensitization, week 0. Treatment specified: therapeutic diphenylcyclopropenone sensitization with weekly scalp DPC. The sample was whole blood, taken in connection with sensitization to the hapten diphenylcyclopropenone (DPC). These receptor sequences come from a woman between 50 and 59 years old with alopecia areata. Some clones in this sample may be carry-over from other donors' samples.

This clonotype appeared many times. V is TRBV7-2 and J is TRBJ2-1; no firm D call. The CDR3 sequence is 13 residues long. Germline CDR1 is SGHTA and CDR2 is FQGNSA. V shed 5 bases and J shed 8 bases, with 13 bases lying between them. Here the CDR3 reads CASSRQNGYEQFF. The CDR3 nucleotides are TGTGCCAGCAGCCGCCAAAATGGGTATGAGCAGTTCTTC.

This clonotype was found a few times. V gene TRBV6-2 or TRBV6-3 combines with J gene TRBJ1-1, with D possibly matching TRBD1 (6 bases). CDR1 and CDR2 (germline): MNHEY, SVGEGT. V lost 2 bases, J lost 2 bases, and 12 bases lay in between. The CDR3 runs to 15 residues. CDR3 coding DNA: TGTGCCAGCAGTTACGGGGAGGGGGTCAACACTGAAGCTTTCTTT. It codes for CASSYGEGVNTEAFF.

There are many counts of this clonotype. The chain couples TRBV5-4 to TRBJ1-2; D is unclear. The V end was cut by 4 bases, the J end by 2 bases, with 6 bases between. Germline V gene lookup returns CDR1 SGHNT and CDR2 YYREEE (reference sequence). The CDR3 contains 12 residues. The CDR3 nucleotides are TGTGCCAGCAGCGTCCAAAACTATGGCTACACCTTC. It codes for CASSVQNYGYTF.

The chain is built from TRBV6-2 or TRBV6-3 and TRBJ1-5; 7 positions match TRBD1. CDR3 size: 16 residues. J gave up 7 bases and V 6 bases, and 15 bases lay outside the gene matches. Per germline, CDR1 MNHEY and CDR2 SVGEGT. The CDR3 coding sequence is TGTGCCAGCAGCCCTACACCGACAGGGCCGGAGCAGCCCCAGCATTTT. This sequence encodes CASSPTPTGPEQPQHF.

This clonotype was counted at least ten times. V gene TRBV5-1 combines with J gene TRBJ1-1; possible D gene TRBD1, 6 bases. The CDR3 is 13 residues long. Per the germline V gene, CDR1 is SGHRS and CDR2 is YFSETQ. Between the trimmed V and J ends, which lost 1 base and 4 bases, there was a span of 8 bases. The CDR3 DNA reads TGCGCCAGCAGCTTGACAGGGTTCACTGAAGCTTTCTTT. Translated, it gives CASSLTGFTEAFF.

The chain links TRBV9 to TRBJ1-4, with D unclear. CDR3 size: 16 residues. The V end lost 0 bases, the J end lost 0 bases, and 9 bases lay between the germline ends. Germline CDR1 SGDLS, CDR2 YYNGEE. The CDR3 DNA reads TGTGCCAGCAGCGTAGATCTTGGGGCAACTAATGAAAAACTGTTTTTT. Its protein product is CASSVDLGATNEKLFF. Drawing the rest from reference TRBV9 and TRBJ1-4, the complete variable domain is DSGVTQTPKHLITATGQRVTLRCSPRSGDLSVYWYQQSLDQGLQFLIQYYNGEERAKGNILERFSAQQFPDLHSELNLSSLELGDSALYFCASSVDLGATNEKLFFGSGTQLSVL.

This clonotype was observed a few times. V usage is TRBV5-1 and J usage is TRBJ2-5; TRBD1 matches 8 bases. Trimming at V came to 4 bases and at J to 1 base, leaving 6 bases not matched to a gene. Germline CDR1 and CDR2: SGHRS and YFSETQ. CDR3 length: 15 residues. The CDR3 DNA reads TGCGCCAGCAGCACCCTAGACAGGGGCCAAGAGACCCAGTACTTC. It is translated as CASSTLDRGQETQYF.

This clonotype was seen ten or more times. The genes are TRBV12-5 and TRBJ2-1, with 9 bases matching TRBD1. J was trimmed by 14 bases and V by 1 base; bases with no gene match: 9. In germline, CDR1 is LGHNT, CDR2 FRNRAP. CDR3 length: 14 residues. This CDR3 reads CASGLATGTGNKFF. CDR3 DNA: TGTGCTAGTGGTTTGGCCACCGGGACAGGGAATAAGTTCTTC. Using reference TRBV12-5 and TRBJ2-1 for the parts outside the CDR3, the full variable domain is DARVTQTPRHKVTEMGQEVTMRCQPILGHNTVFWYRQTMMQGLELLAYFRNRAPLDDSGMPKDRFSAEMPDATLATLKIQPSEPRDSAVYFCASGLATGTGNKFFGPGTRLTVL.

The chain is built from TRBV20-1 and TRBJ2-7; unclear D gene. Germline lookup yields CDR1 DFQATT and CDR2 SNEGSKA (reference sequence). This CDR3 has 11 residues. Trimming removed 6 bases from V and 3 bases from J, with 9 bases in between. The CDR3 region is CSAGRIYEQYF. The CDR3 DNA reads as TGCAGTGCAGGACGAATCTACGAGCAGTACTTC.